This T cell receptor beta chain was identified during a study of blood T cells in healthy people across ages. V lost 3 bases and J 3 bases, leaving 9 bases between the germline ends. Per germline, CDR1 SGDLS and CDR2 YYNGEE. The length of the CDR3 is 13 residues. A J-beta primer mix and a sample-barcoded 5' primer were used in a second PCR of about 7 to 12 cycles. MiXCR was run by TCRdb on the 5' RACE reads, yielding one entry per CDR3 protein. The sample records 500,000 to 700,000 distinct CDR3 sequences, 25% to 30% being singletons. The sample holds many counts of this clonotype. Donors gave roughly 10 milliliters of peripheral blood apiece. The amount of total RNA extracted per sample was at least 6 micrograms.

Sequenced sample: blood. The sequence was obtained from a woman aged 80 or over in good health. This chain links TRBV9 with TRBJ2-5; a weak D match, TRBD2 (6 bases). The CDR3 sequence: CASSGRGKETQYF. In DNA, the CDR3 is TGTGCCAGCAGCGGGAGGGGTAAAGAGACCCAGTACTTC.